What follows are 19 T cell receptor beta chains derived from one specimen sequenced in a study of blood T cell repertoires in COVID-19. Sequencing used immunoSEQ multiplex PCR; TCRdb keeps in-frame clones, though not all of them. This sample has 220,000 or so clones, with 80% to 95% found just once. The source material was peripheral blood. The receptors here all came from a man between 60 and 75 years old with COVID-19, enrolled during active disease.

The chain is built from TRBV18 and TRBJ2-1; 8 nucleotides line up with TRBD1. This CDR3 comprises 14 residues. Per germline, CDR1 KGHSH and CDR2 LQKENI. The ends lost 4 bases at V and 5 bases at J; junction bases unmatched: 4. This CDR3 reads CASSLQGGNNEQFF. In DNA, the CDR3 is TGTGCCAGCTCACTACAGGGGGGCAACAATGAGCAGTTCTTC.

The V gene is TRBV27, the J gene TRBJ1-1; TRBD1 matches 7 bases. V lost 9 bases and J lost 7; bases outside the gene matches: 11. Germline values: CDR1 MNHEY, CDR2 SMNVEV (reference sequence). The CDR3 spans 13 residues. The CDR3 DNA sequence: TGTGCCAGTCGGCCTTGGACAGGCCGTGAAGCTTTCTTT. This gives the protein CASRPWTGREAFF.

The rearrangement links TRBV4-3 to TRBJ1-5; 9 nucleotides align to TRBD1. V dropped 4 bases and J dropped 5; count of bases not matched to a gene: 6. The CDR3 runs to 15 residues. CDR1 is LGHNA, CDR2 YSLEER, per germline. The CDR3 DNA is TGCGCCAGCAGCCCCTCGGACAGGGGCCATCAGCCCCAGCATTTT. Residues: CASSPSDRGHQPQHF.

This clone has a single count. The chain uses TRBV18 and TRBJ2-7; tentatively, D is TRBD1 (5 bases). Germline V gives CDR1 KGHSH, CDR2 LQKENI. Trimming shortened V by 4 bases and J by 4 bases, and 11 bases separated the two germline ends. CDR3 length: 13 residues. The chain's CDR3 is CASSLRDRYEQYF. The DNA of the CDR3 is TGTGCCAGCTCACTAAGAGACAGATACGAGCAGTACTTC.

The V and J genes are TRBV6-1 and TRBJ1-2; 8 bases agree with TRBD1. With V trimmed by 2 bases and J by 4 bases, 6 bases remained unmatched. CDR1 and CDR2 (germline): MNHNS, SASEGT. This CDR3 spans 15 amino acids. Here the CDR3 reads CASSETLGQGYGYTF. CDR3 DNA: TGTGCCAGCAGTGAAACCCTCGGACAGGGCTATGGCTACACCTTC.

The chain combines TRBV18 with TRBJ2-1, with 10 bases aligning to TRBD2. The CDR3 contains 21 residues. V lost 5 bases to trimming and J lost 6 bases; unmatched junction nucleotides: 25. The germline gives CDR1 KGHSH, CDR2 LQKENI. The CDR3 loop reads CASSTGRRKEREGLWSNEQFF. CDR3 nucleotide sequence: TGTGCCAGCTCAACGGGACGGCGGAAAGAGCGGGAGGGCCTATGGAGCAATGAGCAGTTCTTC.

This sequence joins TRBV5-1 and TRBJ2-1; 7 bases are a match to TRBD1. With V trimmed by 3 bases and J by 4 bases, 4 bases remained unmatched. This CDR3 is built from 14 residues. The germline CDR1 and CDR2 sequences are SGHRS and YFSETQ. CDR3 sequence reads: CASSWRQGYNEQFF. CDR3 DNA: TGCGCCAGCAGCTGGCGACAGGGTTACAATGAGCAGTTCTTC.

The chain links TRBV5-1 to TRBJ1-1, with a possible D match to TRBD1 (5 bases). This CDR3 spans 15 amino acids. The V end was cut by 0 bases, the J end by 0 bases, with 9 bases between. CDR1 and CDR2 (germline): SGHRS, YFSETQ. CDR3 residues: CASSLGTTLNTEAFF. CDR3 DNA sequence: TGCGCCAGCAGCTTGGGGACAACATTGAACACTGAAGCTTTCTTT.

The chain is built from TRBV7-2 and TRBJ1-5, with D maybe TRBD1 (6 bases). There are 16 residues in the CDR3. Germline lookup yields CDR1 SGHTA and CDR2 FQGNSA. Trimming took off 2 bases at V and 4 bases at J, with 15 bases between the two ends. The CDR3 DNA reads TGTGCCAGCAGCTTACATCTGGCAGGGGCAAATCAGCCCCAGCATTTT. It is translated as CASSLHLAGANQPQHF.

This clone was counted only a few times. The DNA for the CDR3 is TGTGCCTGGGCCGGACAAATGAACACTGAAGCTTTCTTT. As protein: CAWAGQMNTEAFF. The rearrangement joins TRBV30 to TRBJ1-1, with D perhaps matching TRBD1 (5 bases). V was cut by 5 bases and J by 0 bases, with 10 bases left in between. This CDR3 has 13 amino acids. Germline CDR1 GTSNPN, CDR2 SVGIG (reference sequence).

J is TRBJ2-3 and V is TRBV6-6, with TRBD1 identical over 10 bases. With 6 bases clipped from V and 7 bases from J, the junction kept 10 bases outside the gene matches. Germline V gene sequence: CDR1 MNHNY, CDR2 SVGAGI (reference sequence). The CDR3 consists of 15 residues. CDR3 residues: CASRGVGTGANTQYF. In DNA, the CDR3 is TGTGCCAGCAGGGGGGTGGGGACAGGGGCAAATACGCAGTATTTT.

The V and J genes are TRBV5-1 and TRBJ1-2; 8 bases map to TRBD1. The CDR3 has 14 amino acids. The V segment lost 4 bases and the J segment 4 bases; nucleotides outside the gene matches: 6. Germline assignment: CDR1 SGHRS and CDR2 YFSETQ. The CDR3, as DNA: TGCGCCAGCAGCCCCTCAGGGGGCGTCTATGGCTACACCTTC. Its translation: CASSPSGGVYGYTF.

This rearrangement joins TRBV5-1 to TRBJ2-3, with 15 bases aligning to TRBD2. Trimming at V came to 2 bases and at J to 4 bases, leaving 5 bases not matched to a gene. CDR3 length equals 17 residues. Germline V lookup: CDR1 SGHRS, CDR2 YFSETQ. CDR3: CASSFRTSGGAPDTQYF. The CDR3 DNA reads TGCGCCAGCAGCTTCAGGACTAGCGGGGGGGCCCCAGATACGCAGTATTTT. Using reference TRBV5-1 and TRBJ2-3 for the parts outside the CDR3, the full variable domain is KAGVTQTPRYLIKTRGQQVTLSCSPISGHRSVSWYQQTPGQGLQFLFEYFSETQRNKGNFPGRFSGRQFSNSRSEMNVSTLELGDSALYLCASSFRTSGGAPDTQYFGPGTRLTVL.

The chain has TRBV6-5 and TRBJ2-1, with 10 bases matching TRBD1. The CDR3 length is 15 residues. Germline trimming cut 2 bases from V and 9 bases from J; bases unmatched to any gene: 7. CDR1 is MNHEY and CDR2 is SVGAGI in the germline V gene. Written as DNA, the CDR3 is TGTGCCAGCAGTTACACCCAGGGACAGGGGTTTGAGCAGTTCTTC. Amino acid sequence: CASSYTQGQGFEQFF.

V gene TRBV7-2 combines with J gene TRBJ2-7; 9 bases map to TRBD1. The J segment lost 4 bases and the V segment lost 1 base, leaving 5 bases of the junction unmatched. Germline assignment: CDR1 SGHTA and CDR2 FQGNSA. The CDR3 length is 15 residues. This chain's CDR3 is CASSLEQGAPYEQYF. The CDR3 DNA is TGTGCCAGCAGCTTAGAACAGGGGGCGCCTTACGAGCAGTACTTC.

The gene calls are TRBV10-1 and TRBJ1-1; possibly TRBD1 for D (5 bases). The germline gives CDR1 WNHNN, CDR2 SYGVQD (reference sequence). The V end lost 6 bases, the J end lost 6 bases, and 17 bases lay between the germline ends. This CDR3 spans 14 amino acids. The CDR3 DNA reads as TGCGCCAGCAGGCAGGGTTCATTGGTACCTGAAGCTTTCTTT. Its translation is CASRQGSLVPEAFF.

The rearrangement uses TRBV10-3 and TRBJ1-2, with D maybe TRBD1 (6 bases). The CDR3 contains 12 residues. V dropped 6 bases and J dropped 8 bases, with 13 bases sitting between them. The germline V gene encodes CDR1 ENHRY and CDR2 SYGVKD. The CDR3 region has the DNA TGTGCCATCAGGACAGACAGGTCCGGCTACACCTTC. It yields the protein CAIRTDRSGYTF.

This chain's CDR3 is CASSPRQPTTTDTQYF. CDR3 DNA: TGTGCCAGCTCACCGAGACAGCCAACGACGACAGATACGCAGTATTTT. The chain carries TRBV18 and TRBJ2-3; possibly TRBD1 for D (5 bases). This CDR3 is built from 16 residues. CDR1 is KGHSH and CDR2 is LQKENI in the germline V gene. V was shortened by 3 bases and J by 3 bases, with 16 bases between the two germline ends.

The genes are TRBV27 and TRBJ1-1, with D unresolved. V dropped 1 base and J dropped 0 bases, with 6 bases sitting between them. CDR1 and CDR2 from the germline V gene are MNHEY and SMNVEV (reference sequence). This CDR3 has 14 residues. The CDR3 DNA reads TGTGCCAGCAGTTTATATGGCCTGAACACTGAAGCTTTCTTT. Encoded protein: CASSLYGLNTEAFF.